This TCR beta chain was obtained from a study of cytomegalovirus exposure and HLA in healthy donors. The V segment lost 4 bases and the J segment 4 bases; nucleotides outside the gene matches: 13. Germline lookup yields CDR1 MDHEN and CDR2 SYDVKM. This CDR3 comprises 17 residues. The study's findings and limits: In a later analysis, across HLA loci, associated TCR counts were highest for DRB1, lowest for HLA-C. Analysis was carried out at a later point, and it linked a missense DCLRE1C variant to TCR beta V- and J-gene trimming. In a later analysis, common viral pathogens appeared linked to several of the most significant clusters. Most TCR beta V segments were productive about 90% or about 30% of the time in an earlier analysis.

Concerning this clone itself: Its antigen is as yet unknown.

PCR amplification relied on 60 Vbeta primers (plus 13 Jbeta primers). This table comes from immunoSEQ multiplex PCR, and its TCRdb copy is limited to in-frame clones, with some not included. This table has tens of thousands of clones, about 79% appearing once. The specimen sequenced was PBMCs. The TCR sequence derives from a male donor in good health and CMV-seropositive. V usage is TRBV28 and J usage is TRBJ2-1, with TRBD2 matching 7 bases. CDR3 loop: CASSSPIGSGAYNEQFF. The CDR3, as DNA: TGTGCCAGCAGTTCCCCGATCGGAAGCGGGGCTTACAATGAGCAGTTCTTC.